These 2 T cell receptor beta chains originate from one sample sequenced in a study of shared clonotypes between healthy human individuals. TCRdb keeps only in-frame clones here, not all; method: immunoSEQ multiplex PCR. Here the sample spans 450,000 to 500,000 clones, approximately 81% being singletons. The specimen sequenced was PBMCs. These receptors were obtained from a woman in her forties in good health. Some clones in this sample may be carry-over from other donors' samples.

In its sample, this clone was seen a few times. V and J are TRBV15 and TRBJ2-7; TRBD2 aligns across 7 bases. This CDR3 has 16 amino acids. Per germline, CDR1 LNHNV and CDR2 YYDKDF (reference sequence). V trimming: 7 bases; J trimming: 3 bases; junction bases outside the gene matches: 15. In DNA form, the CDR3 reads TGTGCCACCAAAAATGGTAGAGCGGGGCCCCTCTACGAGCAGTACTTC. It codes for CATKNGRAGPLYEQYF.

This clone was observed a few times. Distinct nucleotide sequences in the sample also encode this CDR3. Here the CDR3 reads CASSLPNQPQHF. The CDR3 nucleotides are TGTGCCAGCAGTCTGCCCAATCAGCCCCAGCATTTT. V and J are TRBV28 and TRBJ1-5, with unresolved D. The CDR3 covers 12 residues. Germline V gives CDR1 MDHEN, CDR2 SYDVKM. The germline V and J ends were trimmed by 5 bases and 3 bases, with 5 bases remaining between them.